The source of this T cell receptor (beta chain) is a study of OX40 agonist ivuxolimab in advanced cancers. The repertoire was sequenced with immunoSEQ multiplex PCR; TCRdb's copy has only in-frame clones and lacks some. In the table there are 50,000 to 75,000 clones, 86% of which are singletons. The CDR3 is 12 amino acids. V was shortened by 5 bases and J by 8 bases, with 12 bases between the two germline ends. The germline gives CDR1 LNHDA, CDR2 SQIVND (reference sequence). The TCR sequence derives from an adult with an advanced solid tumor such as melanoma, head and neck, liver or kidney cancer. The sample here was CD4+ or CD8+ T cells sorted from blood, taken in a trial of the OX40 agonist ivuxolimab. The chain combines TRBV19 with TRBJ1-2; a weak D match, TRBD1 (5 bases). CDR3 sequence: CASSLSGTGYTF. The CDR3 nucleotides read TGTGCCAGTAGTTTATCCGGGACCGGCTACACCTTC.